This T cell receptor (beta chain) originates from a study of blood T cell repertoires in COVID-19. CDR1 and CDR2 from the germline V gene are MNHEY and SVGAGI. This CDR3 is built from 15 residues. The V end was cut by 10 bases, the J end by 5 bases, with 18 bases between. The protocol was immunoSEQ multiplex PCR, while the TCRdb copy is restricted to in-frame clones and leaves out a portion. The data contain roughly 420,000 clones, roughly 90% of them singletons. What was sequenced was PBMCs or T cells enriched from blood (not recorded which). The sequence was obtained from a young woman with acute COVID-19. The rearrangement joins TRBV6-5 to TRBJ1-6; D not resolved. The CDR3 loop is CATTSADTNNSPLHF. Written as DNA, the CDR3 is TGTGCCACCACCTCTGCTGATACTAATAATTCACCCCTCCACTTT.